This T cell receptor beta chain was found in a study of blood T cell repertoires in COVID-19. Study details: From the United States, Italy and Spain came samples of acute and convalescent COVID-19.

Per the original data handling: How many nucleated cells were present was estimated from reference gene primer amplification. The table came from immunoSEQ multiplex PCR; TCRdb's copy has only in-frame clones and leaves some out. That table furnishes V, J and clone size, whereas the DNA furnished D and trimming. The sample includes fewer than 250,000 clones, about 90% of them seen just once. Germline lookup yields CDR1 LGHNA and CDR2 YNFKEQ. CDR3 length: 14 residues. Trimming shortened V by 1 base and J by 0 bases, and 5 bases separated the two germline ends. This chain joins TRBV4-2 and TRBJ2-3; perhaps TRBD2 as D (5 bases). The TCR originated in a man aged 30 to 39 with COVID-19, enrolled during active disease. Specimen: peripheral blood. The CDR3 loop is CASSQAGSTDTQYF. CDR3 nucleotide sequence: TGTGCCAGCAGCCAAGCGGGGAGCACAGATACGCAGTATTTT.